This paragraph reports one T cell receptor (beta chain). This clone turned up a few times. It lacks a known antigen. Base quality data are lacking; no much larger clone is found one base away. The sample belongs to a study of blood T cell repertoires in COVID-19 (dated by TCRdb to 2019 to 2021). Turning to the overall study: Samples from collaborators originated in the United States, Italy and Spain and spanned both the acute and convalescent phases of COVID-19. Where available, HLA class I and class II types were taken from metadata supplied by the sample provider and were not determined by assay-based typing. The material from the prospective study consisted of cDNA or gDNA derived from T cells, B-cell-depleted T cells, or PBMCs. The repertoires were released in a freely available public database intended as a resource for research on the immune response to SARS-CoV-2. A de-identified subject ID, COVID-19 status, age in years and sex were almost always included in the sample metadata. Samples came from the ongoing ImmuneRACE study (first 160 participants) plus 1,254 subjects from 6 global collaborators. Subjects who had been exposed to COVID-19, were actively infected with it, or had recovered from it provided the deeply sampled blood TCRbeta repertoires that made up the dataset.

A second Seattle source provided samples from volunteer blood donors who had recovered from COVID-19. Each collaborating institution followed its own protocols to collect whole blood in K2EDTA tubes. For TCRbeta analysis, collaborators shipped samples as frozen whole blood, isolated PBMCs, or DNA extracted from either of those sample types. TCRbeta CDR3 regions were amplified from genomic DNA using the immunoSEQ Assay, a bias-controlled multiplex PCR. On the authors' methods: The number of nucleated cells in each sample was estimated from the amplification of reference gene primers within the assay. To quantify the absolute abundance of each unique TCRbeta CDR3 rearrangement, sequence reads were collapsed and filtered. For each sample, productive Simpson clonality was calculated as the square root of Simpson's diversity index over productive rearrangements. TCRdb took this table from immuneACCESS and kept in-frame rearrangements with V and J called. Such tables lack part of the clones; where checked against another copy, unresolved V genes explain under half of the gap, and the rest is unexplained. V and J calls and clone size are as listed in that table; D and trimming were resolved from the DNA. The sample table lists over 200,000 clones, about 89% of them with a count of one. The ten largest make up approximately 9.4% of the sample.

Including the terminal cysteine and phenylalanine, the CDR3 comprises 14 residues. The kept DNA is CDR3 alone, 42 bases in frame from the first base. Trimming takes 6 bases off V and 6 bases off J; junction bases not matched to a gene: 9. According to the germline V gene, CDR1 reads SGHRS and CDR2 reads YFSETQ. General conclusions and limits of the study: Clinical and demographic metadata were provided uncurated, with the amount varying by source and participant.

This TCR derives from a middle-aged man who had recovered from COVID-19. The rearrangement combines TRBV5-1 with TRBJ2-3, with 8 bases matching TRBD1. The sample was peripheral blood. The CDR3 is CASTTGQGLDTQYF. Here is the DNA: TGCGCCAGCACTACCGGACAGGGTCTCGATACGCAGTATTTT.